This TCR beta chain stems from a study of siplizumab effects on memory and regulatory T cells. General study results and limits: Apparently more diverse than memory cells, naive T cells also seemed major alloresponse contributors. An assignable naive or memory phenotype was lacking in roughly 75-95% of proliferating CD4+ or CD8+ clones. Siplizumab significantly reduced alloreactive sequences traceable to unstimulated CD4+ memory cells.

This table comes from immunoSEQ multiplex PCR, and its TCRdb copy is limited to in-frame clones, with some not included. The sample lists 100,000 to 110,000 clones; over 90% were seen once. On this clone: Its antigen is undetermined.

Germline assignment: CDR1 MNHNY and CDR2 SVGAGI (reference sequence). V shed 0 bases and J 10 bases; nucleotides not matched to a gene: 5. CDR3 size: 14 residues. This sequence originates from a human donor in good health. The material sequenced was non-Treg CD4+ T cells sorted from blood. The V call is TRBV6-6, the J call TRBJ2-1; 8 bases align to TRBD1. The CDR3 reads CASSYSSGTGEQFF. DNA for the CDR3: TGTGCCAGCAGTTACTCGAGTGGGACAGGCGAGCAGTTCTTC.